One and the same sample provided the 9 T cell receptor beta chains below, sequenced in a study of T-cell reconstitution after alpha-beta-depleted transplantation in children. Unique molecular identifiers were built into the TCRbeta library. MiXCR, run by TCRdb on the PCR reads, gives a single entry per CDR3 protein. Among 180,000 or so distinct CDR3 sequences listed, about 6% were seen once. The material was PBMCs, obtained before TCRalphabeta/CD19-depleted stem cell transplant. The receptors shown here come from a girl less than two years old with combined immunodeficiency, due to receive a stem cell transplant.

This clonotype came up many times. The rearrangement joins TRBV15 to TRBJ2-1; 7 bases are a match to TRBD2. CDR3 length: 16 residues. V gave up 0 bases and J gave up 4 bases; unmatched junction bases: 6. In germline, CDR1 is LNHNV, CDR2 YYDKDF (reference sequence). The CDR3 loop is CATSREPGLMYNEQFF. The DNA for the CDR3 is TGTGCCACCAGCAGAGAACCGGGACTAATGTACAATGAGCAGTTCTTC.

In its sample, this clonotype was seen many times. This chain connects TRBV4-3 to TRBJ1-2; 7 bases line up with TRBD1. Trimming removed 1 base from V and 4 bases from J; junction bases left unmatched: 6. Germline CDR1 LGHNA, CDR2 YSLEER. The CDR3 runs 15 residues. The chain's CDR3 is CASSQVDRDPYGYTF. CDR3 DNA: TGCGCCAGCAGCCAAGTAGACAGGGATCCCTATGGCTACACCTTC.

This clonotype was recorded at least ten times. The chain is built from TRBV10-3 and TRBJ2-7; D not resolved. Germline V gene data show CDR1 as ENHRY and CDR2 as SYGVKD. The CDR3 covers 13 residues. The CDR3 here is CASGSDTSYEQYF. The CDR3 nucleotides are TGTGCATCAGGTTCAGATACCTCCTACGAGCAGTACTTC.

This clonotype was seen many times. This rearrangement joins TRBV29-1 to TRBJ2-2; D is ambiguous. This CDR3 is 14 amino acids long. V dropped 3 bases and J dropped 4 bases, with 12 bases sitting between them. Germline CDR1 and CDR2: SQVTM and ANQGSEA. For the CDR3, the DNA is TGCAGCGTTGATCCTGGGCTTCTCACCGGGGAGCTGTTTTTT. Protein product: CSVDPGLLTGELFF.

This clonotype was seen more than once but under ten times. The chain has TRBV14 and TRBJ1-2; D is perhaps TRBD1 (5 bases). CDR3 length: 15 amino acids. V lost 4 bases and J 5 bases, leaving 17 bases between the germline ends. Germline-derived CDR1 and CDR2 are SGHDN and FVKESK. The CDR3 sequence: CASSRAPGPGYGYTF. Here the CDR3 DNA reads TGTGCCAGCAGCCGCGCACCGGGGCCGGGATATGGCTACACCTTC.

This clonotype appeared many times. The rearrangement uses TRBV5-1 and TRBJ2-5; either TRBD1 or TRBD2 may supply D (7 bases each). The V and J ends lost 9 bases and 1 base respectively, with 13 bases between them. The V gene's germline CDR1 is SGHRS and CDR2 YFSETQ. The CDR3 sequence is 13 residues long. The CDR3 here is CATTGEGQETQYF. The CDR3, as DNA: TGCGCCACAACAGGGGAGGGCCAAGAGACCCAGTACTTC.

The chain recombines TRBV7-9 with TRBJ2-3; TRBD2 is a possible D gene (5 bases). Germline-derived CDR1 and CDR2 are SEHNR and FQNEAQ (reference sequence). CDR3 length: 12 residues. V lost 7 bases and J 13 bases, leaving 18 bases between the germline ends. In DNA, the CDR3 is TGTGCCAGCAACCAAAGGGAGTTGGTGGAGTATTTT. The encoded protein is CASNQRELVEYF.

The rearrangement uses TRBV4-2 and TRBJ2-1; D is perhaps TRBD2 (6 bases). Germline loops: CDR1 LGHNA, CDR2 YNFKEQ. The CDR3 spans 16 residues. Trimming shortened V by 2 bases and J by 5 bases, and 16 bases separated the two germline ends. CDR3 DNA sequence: TGTGCCAGCAGCCAATTCGTGGGAGGACCAAACAATGAGCAGTTCTTC. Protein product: CASSQFVGGPNNEQFF.

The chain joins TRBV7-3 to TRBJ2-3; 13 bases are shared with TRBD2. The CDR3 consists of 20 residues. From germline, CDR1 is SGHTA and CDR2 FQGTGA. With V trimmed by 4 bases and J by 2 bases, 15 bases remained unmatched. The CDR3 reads CASSSTRTSGSPWLTDTQYF. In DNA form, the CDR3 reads TGTGCCAGCAGCTCAACCCGGACTAGCGGGAGCCCCTGGCTCACAGATACGCAGTATTTT.